The T cell receptor beta chain under discussion was sequenced for a study of T cell clonotyping in hematopoietic cell transplantation. Here immunoSEQ multiplex PCR was the method, and the copy in TCRdb shows in-frame clones only, minus some. The repertoire consists of roughly 28,000 clones, with 85% to 95% occurring once and the leading ten covering 2% to 2.5%. After removal of 7 bases from V and 3 bases from J, the junction contained 7 bases not matched to a gene. The germline gives CDR1 LNHDA, CDR2 SQIVND (reference sequence). The CDR3 contains 15 residues. As to time point: recipient sample about 28 days before transplant, after cytoreduction. This clone came up a few times. What it binds is not known. Study-level results: Recipient TCR diversity dropped after transplant; expanded clonotypes rose from day 30 to 180.

The origin of this receptor is a man aged 50 to 59 with acute myeloid leukemia. Some clones in this sample may be carry-over from other donors' samples. This material consisted of peripheral blood mononuclear cells, taken before stem cell transplant. The J gene is TRBJ1-2, the V gene TRBV19, with 11 bases lining up with TRBD1. The CDR3 DNA sequence: TGTGCCAGTATGCCGGGACAGGGGGGAGACTATGGCTACACCTTC. Protein product: CASMPGQGGDYGYTF.